Shown below are 18 T cell receptor beta chains from a single sample sequenced in a study of T cell changes during pregnancy in multiple sclerosis. The protocol was immunoSEQ multiplex PCR, while the TCRdb copy is restricted to in-frame clones and leaves out a portion. The sample includes 93,000 or so clones, roughly 93% of them seen just once. Sample: peripheral blood, taken after pregnancy. The source of these receptors is a female donor with multiple sclerosis, enrolled in a pregnancy study.

The chain uses TRBV2 and TRBJ2-6; no definite D call. Trimming took off 6 bases at V and 0 bases at J, with 15 bases between the two ends. CDR3 length equals 17 residues. CDR1 is SNHLY, CDR2 FYNNEI, per germline. DNA for the CDR3: TGTGCCAGCAGCGTGACTCGGCCCTCCTCTGGGGCCAACGTCCTGACTTTC. Translating gives CASSVTRPSSGANVLTF.

The sample holds one count of this clone. The chain recombines TRBV18 with TRBJ1-4; TRBD1 matches 7 bases. The V gene's germline CDR1 is KGHSH and CDR2 LQKENI. The V and J ends lost 3 bases and 8 bases, in that order; junction bases with no gene match: 9. The CDR3 covers 15 residues. CDR3 residues: CASSPDGTEGEKLFF. CDR3 nucleotide sequence: TGTGCCAGCTCACCCGACGGGACAGAGGGCGAAAAACTGTTTTTT.

V usage is TRBV9 and J usage is TRBJ2-6; 7 bases agree with TRBD1. The CDR3 runs 18 residues. With 1 base clipped from V and 4 bases from J, the junction kept 11 bases outside the gene matches. In germline, CDR1 is SGDLS, CDR2 YYNGEE. The CDR3 bases are TGTGCCAGCAGCGTAAAGACAGGGTGGGGAGTGGGGGCCAACGTCCTGACTTTC. It is translated as CASSVKTGWGVGANVLTF.

The rearrangement links TRBV9 to TRBJ2-2; 10 bases fit TRBD1. Germline V gives CDR1 SGDLS, CDR2 YYNGEE. The CDR3 is made up of 15 amino acids. V gave up 0 bases and J gave up 5 bases; unmatched junction bases: 1. The CDR3 here is CASSVEGQGTGELFF. CDR3 sequence (DNA): TGTGCCAGCAGCGTAGAGGGACAGGGGACCGGGGAGCTGTTTTTT. The variable domain in full, completed from reference TRBV9 and TRBJ2-2, reads DSGVTQTPKHLITATGQRVTLRCSPRSGDLSVYWYQQSLDQGLQFLIQYYNGEERAKGNILERFSAQQFPDLHSELNLSSLELGDSALYFCASSVEGQGTGELFFGEGSRLTVL.

This clone has only one observation. The chain couples TRBV6-4 to TRBJ2-1, with 8 nucleotides matching TRBD2. The CDR3 consists of 15 residues. CDR1 and CDR2 (germline): MRHNA, SNTAGT. Losses at the gene ends were 3 bases for V and 2 bases for J; bases not matched to a gene: 3. The chain's CDR3 is CASSEGSGAYNEQFF. The DNA for the CDR3 is TGTGCCAGCAGTGAGGGTAGCGGGGCCTACAATGAGCAGTTCTTC.

This clone was observed a few times. The chain links TRBV6-4 to TRBJ2-3, with 7 bases identical to TRBD2. V lost 10 bases and J lost 3; bases outside the gene matches: 7. Germline loops: CDR1 MRHNA, CDR2 SNTAGT. This CDR3 contains 13 residues. In DNA, the CDR3 is TGTGCCACCTCGGGAGGTCCGACAGATACGCAGTATTTT. It yields the protein CATSGGPTDTQYF.

This chain joins TRBV7-9 and TRBJ2-1; 10 bases fit TRBD2. Germline lookup yields CDR1 SEHNR and CDR2 FQNEAQ (reference sequence). With 5 bases clipped from V and 5 bases from J, the junction kept 9 bases outside the gene matches. The CDR3 has 16 residues. CDR3 bases: TGTGCCAGCAGCCTCATACCTAGCGGGGGACACAATGAGCAGTTCTTC. It specifies CASSLIPSGGHNEQFF.

V gene TRBV18 combines with J gene TRBJ1-4, with TRBD1 matching over 7 bases. CDR3 length: 16 amino acids. Germline CDR1 and CDR2: KGHSH and LQKENI. The V and J ends lost 3 bases and 5 bases, in that order; junction bases with no gene match: 9. CDR3 DNA: TGTGCCAGCTCACCCATGAAGGGACAGCAGAATGAAAAACTGTTTTTT. This sequence encodes CASSPMKGQQNEKLFF.

This clone was seen just once. The CDR3 reads CASSGTSLGQETQYF. The CDR3 DNA reads TGTGCCAGCAGTGGGACTAGTTTAGGGCAAGAGACCCAGTACTTC. The chain carries TRBV2 and TRBJ2-5, with 7 bases fitting TRBD2. The CDR3 loop spans 15 amino acids. V trimming: 4 bases; J trimming: 2 bases; junction bases outside the gene matches: 7. CDR1 and CDR2 from the germline V gene are SNHLY and FYNNEI.

V usage is TRBV6-5 and J usage is TRBJ1-1; D not resolved. The CDR3 covers 14 residues. CDR1 and CDR2 (germline): MNHEY, SVGAGI. Trimming pared 2 bases from V and 1 base from J, leaving 8 bases between. This CDR3 reads CASSYEVRNTEAFF. The CDR3 DNA reads as TGTGCCAGCAGTTACGAGGTTCGGAACACTGAAGCTTTCTTT.

V gene TRBV5-1 combines with J gene TRBJ1-1; 8 bases align to TRBD1. Germline CDR1 reads SGHRS; CDR2 reads YFSETQ. The J segment lost 1 base and the V segment lost 2 bases, leaving 4 bases of the junction unmatched. The CDR3 runs 15 residues. CDR3 bases: TGCGCCAGCAGCTTCCGACAGGGGCGGAACACTGAAGCTTTCTTT. Protein: CASSFRQGRNTEAFF.

The chain employs TRBV19 and TRBJ2-5, with a weak D call TRBD2 (5 bases). The CDR3 sequence is 15 residues long. CDR1 is LNHDA and CDR2 is SQIVND in the germline V gene (reference sequence). Trimming took 5 bases from V and 4 from J, leaving 17 bases between them. The CDR3 is CASSDRGSGGETQYF. The CDR3 DNA follows: TGTGCCAGTAGTGACCGGGGAAGTGGTGGAGAGACCCAGTACTTC.

The V call is TRBV28, the J call TRBJ2-3; the D is unclear. Germline V gene sequence: CDR1 MDHEN, CDR2 SYDVKM. Trimming shortened V by 6 bases and J by 0 bases, and 4 bases separated the two germline ends. The CDR3 covers 12 residues. This CDR3 is CASRTSTDTQYF. In nucleotides, the CDR3 is TGTGCCAGCAGAACTAGCACAGATACGCAGTATTTT.

The chain carries TRBV15 and TRBJ1-1, with D uncertain. The germline gives CDR1 LNHNV, CDR2 YYDKDF (reference sequence). The CDR3 is 14 amino acids. Trimming took 7 bases from V and 4 from J, leaving 16 bases between them. The CDR3 sequence: CATTPGRSATEAFF. The CDR3 DNA follows: TGTGCCACCACCCCGGGTAGGTCGGCCACTGAAGCTTTCTTT.

In DNA, the CDR3 is TGTGCCAGCAGTTTAGGGCTAGCTCCGTACGAGCAGTACTTC. Amino acid sequence: CASSLGLAPYEQYF. This chain uses TRBV28 with TRBJ2-7; tentatively, D is TRBD2 (5 bases). V lost 2 bases and J 4 bases, leaving 12 bases between the germline ends. This CDR3 has 14 residues. The germline gives CDR1 MDHEN, CDR2 SYDVKM.

The V and J genes are TRBV19 and TRBJ2-3; tentative D call: TRBD2 (5 bases). The length of the CDR3 is 14 residues. V lost 1 base to trimming and J lost 2 bases, with 7 bases between them. CDR1 LNHDA and CDR2 SQIVND come from the germline V gene (reference sequence). CDR3: CASSIASTTDTQYF. CDR3 DNA: TGTGCCAGTAGTATAGCTAGCACCACAGATACGCAGTATTTT.

The chain combines TRBV30 with TRBJ2-6; D gene uncertain. CDR3 length: 14 amino acids. The ends were cut back, 0 bases at V and 1 base at J, with 4 bases in the middle. CDR1 GTSNPN and CDR2 SVGIG come from the germline V gene (reference sequence). The CDR3 nucleotides are TGTGCCTGGAGTGTCGGGTCTGGGGCCAACGTCCTGACTTTC. Its translation is CAWSVGSGANVLTF.

This rearrangement joins TRBV19 to TRBJ2-7, with TRBD1 matching 7 bases. The CDR3 covers 14 residues. Per the germline V gene, CDR1 is LNHDA and CDR2 is SQIVND (reference sequence). J lost 1 base, V lost 6 bases, and 6 bases had no gene match. This CDR3 is CASREAGGSYEQYF. Here the CDR3 DNA reads TGTGCCAGTAGGGAGGCAGGGGGATCCTACGAGCAGTACTTC.